One sample yielded the 2 T cell receptor beta chains listed below, sequenced in a study of blood T cell repertoires in COVID-19 (dated by TCRdb to the early 2020s). Libraries were prepared through the immunoSEQ multiplex PCR assay. This immuneACCESS table, as held by TCRdb, lists in-frame sequences with V and J called but not all clones. Of the missing ones, under half trace to an unresolved V gene in checked studies; the others have no known cause. The sample data list a few hundred thousand clones, and approximately 91% of these were observed just once. Of the sample, around 9.5% is held by the ten largest clones. The sequenced sample consisted of PBMCs or T cells enriched from blood (not recorded which). All receptors come from a woman between 40 and 50 years old who had recovered from COVID-19.

The chain combines TRBV11-3 with TRBJ2-3, with TRBD1 matching over 7 bases. The V gene's germline CDR1 is SGHNT and CDR2 YENEEA. V was clipped by 5 bases and J by 4 bases; unmatched bases: 6. This CDR3 region has 14 residues. The CDR3, as DNA: TGTGCCAGCAGCGACAGGGATTCAGCAGATACGCAGTATTTT. This translates into CASSDRDSADTQYF.

This chain uses TRBV24-1 with TRBJ2-5, with 9 nucleotides matching TRBD1. The J segment lost 9 bases and the V segment lost 3 bases, leaving 7 bases of the junction unmatched. This CDR3 has 14 residues. CDR1 and CDR2 (germline): KGHDR, SFDVKD. The CDR3 loop reads CATSDPGQGRAQYF. The CDR3 region has the DNA TGTGCCACCAGTGATCCCGGACAGGGGAGAGCCCAGTACTTC.